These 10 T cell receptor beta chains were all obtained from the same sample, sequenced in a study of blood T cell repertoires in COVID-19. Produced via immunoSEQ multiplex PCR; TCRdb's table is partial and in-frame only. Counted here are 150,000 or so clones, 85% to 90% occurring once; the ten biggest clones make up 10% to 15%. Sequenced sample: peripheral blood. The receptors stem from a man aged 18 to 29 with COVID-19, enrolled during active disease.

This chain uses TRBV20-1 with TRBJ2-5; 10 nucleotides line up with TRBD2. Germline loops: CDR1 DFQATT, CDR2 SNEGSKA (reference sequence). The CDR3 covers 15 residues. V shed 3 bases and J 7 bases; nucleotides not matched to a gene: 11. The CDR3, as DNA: TGCAGTGCTAGTGGGAGACTAGCGGGTGGGCGGACCCAGTACTTC. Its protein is CSASGRLAGGRTQYF.

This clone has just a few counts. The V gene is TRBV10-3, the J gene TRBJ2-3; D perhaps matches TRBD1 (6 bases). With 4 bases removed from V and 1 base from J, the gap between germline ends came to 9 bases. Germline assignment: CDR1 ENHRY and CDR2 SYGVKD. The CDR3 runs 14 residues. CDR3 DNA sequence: TGTGCCATCAGTGCCTACAGGGGCACAGATACGCAGTATTTT. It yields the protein CAISAYRGTDTQYF.

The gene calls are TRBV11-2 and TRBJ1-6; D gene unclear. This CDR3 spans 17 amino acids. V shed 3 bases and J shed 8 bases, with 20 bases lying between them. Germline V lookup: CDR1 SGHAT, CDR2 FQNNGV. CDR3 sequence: CASSFLTPHPGDSPLHF. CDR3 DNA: TGTGCCAGCAGCTTCCTTACCCCCCACCCAGGTGATTCACCCCTCCACTTT. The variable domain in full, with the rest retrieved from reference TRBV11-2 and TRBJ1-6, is EAGVAQSPRYKIIEKRQSVAFWCNPISGHATLYWYQQILGQGPKLLIQFQNNGVVDDSQLPKDRFSAERLKGVDSTLKIQPAKLEDSAVYLCASSFLTPHPGDSPLHFGNGTRLTVT.

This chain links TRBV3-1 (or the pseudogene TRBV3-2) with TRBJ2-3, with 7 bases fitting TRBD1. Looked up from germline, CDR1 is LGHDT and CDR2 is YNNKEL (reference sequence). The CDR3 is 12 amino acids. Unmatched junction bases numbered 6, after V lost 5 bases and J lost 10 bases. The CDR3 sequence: CASSSRDRAQYF. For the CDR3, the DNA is TGTGCCAGCAGCTCCCGCGACAGGGCGCAGTATTTT.

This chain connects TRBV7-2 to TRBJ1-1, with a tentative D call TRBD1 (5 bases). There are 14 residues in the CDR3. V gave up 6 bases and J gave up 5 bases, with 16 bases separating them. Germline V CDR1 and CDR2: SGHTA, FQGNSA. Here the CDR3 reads CASRSGGGGTEAFF. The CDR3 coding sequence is TGTGCCAGCAGGTCTGGGGGAGGTGGTACTGAAGCTTTCTTT.

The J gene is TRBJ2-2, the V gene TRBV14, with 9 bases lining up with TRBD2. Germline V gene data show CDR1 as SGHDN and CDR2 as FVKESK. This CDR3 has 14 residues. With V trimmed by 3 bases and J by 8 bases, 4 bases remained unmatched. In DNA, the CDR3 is TGTGCCAGCAGCCAGGGACTAGCCTGGGGGGAGCTGTTTTTT. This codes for CASSQGLAWGELFF.

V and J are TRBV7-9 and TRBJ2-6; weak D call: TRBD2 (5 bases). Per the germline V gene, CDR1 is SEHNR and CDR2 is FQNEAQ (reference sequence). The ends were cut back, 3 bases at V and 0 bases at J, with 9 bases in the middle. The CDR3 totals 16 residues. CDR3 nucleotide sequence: TGTGCCAGCAGCTTCGGACTTAGCTCTGGGGCCAACGTCCTGACTTTC. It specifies CASSFGLSSGANVLTF.

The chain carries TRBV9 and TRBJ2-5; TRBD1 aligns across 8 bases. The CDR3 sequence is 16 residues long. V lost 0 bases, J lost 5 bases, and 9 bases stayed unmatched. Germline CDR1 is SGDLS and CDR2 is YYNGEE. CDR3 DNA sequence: TGTGCCAGCAGCGTAGTGTCAGGGGGCGTTGGGGAGACCCAGTACTTC. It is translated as CASSVVSGGVGETQYF.

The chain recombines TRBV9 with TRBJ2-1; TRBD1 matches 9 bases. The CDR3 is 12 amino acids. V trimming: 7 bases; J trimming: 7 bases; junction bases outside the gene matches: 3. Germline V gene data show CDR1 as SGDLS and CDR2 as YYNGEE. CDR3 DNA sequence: TGTGCCAGCGGGGACAGGGAAAATGAGCAGTTCTTC. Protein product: CASGDRENEQFF.

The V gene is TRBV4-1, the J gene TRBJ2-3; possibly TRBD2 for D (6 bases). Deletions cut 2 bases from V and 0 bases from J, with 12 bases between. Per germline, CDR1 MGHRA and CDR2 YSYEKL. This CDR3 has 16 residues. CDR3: CASSQNSGTSTDTQYF. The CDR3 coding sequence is TGCGCCAGCAGCCAAAATTCAGGGACTAGCACAGATACGCAGTATTTT.